These 14 T cell receptor beta chains came from one sample sequenced in a study of T cell responses to AZD1222 COVID-19 vaccine. Method: immunoSEQ multiplex PCR; TCRdb's copy keeps in-frame clones and lacks some. Among 180,000 or so clones listed, approximately 95% were seen once. This specimen consisted of peripheral blood, obtained 28 days after the second AZD1222 dose. The receptors come from an adult who received the AZD1222 COVID-19 vaccine.

This clone was observed a handful of times. V and J are TRBV27 and TRBJ2-7, with 8 bases lining up with TRBD1. V gave up 6 bases and J gave up 0 bases; unmatched junction bases: 7. CDR1 is MNHEY and CDR2 is SMNVEV in the germline V gene (reference sequence). CDR3 length: 15 amino acids. In DNA form, the CDR3 reads TGTGCCAGCAGACTGGGACAGGTAAACTCCTACGAGCAGTACTTC. This encodes CASRLGQVNSYEQYF.

The gene calls are TRBV9 and TRBJ1-1; no clear D gene. The CDR3 is 15 amino acids. Trimming pared 4 bases from V and 4 bases from J, leaving 17 bases between. Germline V CDR1 and CDR2: SGDLS, YYNGEE. As DNA, the CDR3 is TGTGCCAGCAGCTCCATGGTGGGTTATACCACTGAAGCTTTCTTT. The encoded protein is CASSSMVGYTTEAFF.

The V gene is TRBV5-6, the J gene TRBJ1-6; D is unclear. V shed 3 bases and J shed 0 bases, with 10 bases lying between them. The CDR3 consists of 16 residues. The germline V gene encodes CDR1 SGHDT and CDR2 YYEEEE. CDR3 sequence (DNA): TGTGCCAGCAGCTCAACAACGAGCTCCTATAATTCACCCCTCCACTTT. Translation gives CASSSTTSSYNSPLHF.

The chain has TRBV6-4 and TRBJ2-1; 11 bases align to TRBD2. The germline gives CDR1 MRHNA, CDR2 SNTAGT. The ends lost 8 bases at V and 6 bases at J; junction bases unmatched: 6. The CDR3 totals 14 residues. The CDR3 reads CASPNSGGANEQFF. CDR3 sequence (DNA): TGTGCCAGCCCTAATAGCGGGGGGGCCAATGAGCAGTTCTTC.

The rearrangement links TRBV28 to TRBJ1-5; weak D call: TRBD1 (5 bases). Deletions cut 4 bases from V and 5 bases from J, with 18 bases between. The CDR3 runs to 16 residues. The germline gives CDR1 MDHEN, CDR2 SYDVKM. CDR3 in amino acids: CASSSSRQGRHQPQHF. CDR3 DNA sequence: TGTGCCAGCAGTTCCTCCCGGCAGGGACGGCATCAGCCCCAGCATTTT. The variable domain in full, with the rest retrieved from reference TRBV28 and TRBJ1-5, is DVKVTQSSRYLVKRTGEKVFLECVQDMDHENMFWYRQDPGLGLRLIYFSYDVKMKEKGDIPEGYSVSREKKERFSLILESASTNQTSMYLCASSSSRQGRHQPQHFGDGTRLSIL.

The rearrangement joins TRBV7-6 to TRBJ2-2; 8 bases fit TRBD1. Germline-derived CDR1 and CDR2 are SGHVS and FNYEAQ. CDR3 size: 15 residues. V lost 4 bases to trimming and J lost 6 bases; unmatched junction nucleotides: 7. The CDR3 is CASSSRTGLAGELFF. The CDR3 DNA is TGTGCCAGCAGCTCTAGGACAGGGTTAGCCGGGGAGCTGTTTTTT.

This clone appeared once. This chain joins TRBV10-3 and TRBJ1-5; D gene ambiguous. The germline gives CDR1 ENHRY, CDR2 SYGVKD. CDR3 length: 13 amino acids. Trimming stripped 6 bases from V and 3 bases from J, with 9 bases between. The CDR3 loop is CAIRPGINQPQHF. CDR3 coding DNA: TGTGCCATCAGACCGGGGATCAATCAGCCCCAGCATTTT.

This chain links TRBV6-2 or TRBV6-3 with TRBJ1-2, with 7 nucleotides matching TRBD1. Germline V gene lookup returns CDR1 MNHEY and CDR2 SVGEGT. This CDR3 has 13 residues. The V and J ends lost 6 bases and 4 bases, in that order; junction bases with no gene match: 5. This CDR3 is CASSLGGFYGYTF. The CDR3 DNA follows: TGTGCCAGCAGCCTAGGGGGCTTCTATGGCTACACCTTC.

The chain has TRBV14 and TRBJ2-7; D is uncertain. Germline-derived CDR1 and CDR2 are SGHDN and FVKESK. This CDR3 region has 12 residues. Deletions cut 8 bases from V and 3 bases from J, with 11 bases between. The CDR3 protein is CASGRFFYEQYF. The CDR3 bases are TGTGCCAGCGGAAGGTTTTTCTACGAGCAGTACTTC.

The chain recombines TRBV20-1 with TRBJ1-2; D is uncertain. CDR3 length: 11 residues. Per the germline V gene, CDR1 is DFQATT and CDR2 is SNEGSKA (reference sequence). The V and J ends lost 0 bases and 8 bases respectively, with 7 bases between them. The CDR3 region is CSAREDGGYTF. The DNA of the CDR3 is TGCAGTGCTAGAGAGGACGGCGGCTACACCTTC.

Concerning this clone itself: Different DNA sequences within this sample yield the same CDR3. The chain combines TRBV5-1 with TRBJ2-2; TRBD1 is a possible D gene (5 bases). This CDR3 spans 15 amino acids. The germline V and J ends were trimmed by 0 bases and 0 bases, with 6 bases remaining between them. CDR1 SGHRS and CDR2 YFSETQ come from the germline V gene. In nucleotides, the CDR3 is TGCGCCAGCAGCTTGGTACAGGCGAACACCGGGGAGCTGTTTTTT. It is translated as CASSLVQANTGELFF.

V and J are TRBV9 and TRBJ2-1; D may be TRBD2 (6 bases). V was pared by 0 bases and J by 6 bases, with 7 bases between. The germline V gene has CDR1 SGDLS and CDR2 YYNGEE. The CDR3 has 13 amino acids. CDR3 DNA sequence: TGTGCCAGCAGCGTAGGCGGGACCAATGAGCAGTTCTTC. It yields the protein CASSVGGTNEQFF. The variable domain in full, with the rest retrieved from reference TRBV9 and TRBJ2-1, is DSGVTQTPKHLITATGQRVTLRCSPRSGDLSVYWYQQSLDQGLQFLIQYYNGEERAKGNILERFSAQQFPDLHSELNLSSLELGDSALYFCASSVGGTNEQFFGPGTRLTVL.

For the CDR3, the DNA is TGTGCCAGCGTAGCCGGGACAGGGAACCACAATGAGCAGTTCTTC. Its protein product is CASVAGTGNHNEQFF. This chain connects TRBV18 to TRBJ2-1, with 9 nucleotides matching TRBD1. This CDR3 spans 15 amino acids. After removal of 8 bases from V and 5 bases from J, the junction contained 10 bases not matched to a gene. CDR1 is KGHSH, CDR2 LQKENI, per germline.

This clone was recorded a few times. The V call is TRBV6-4, the J call TRBJ1-5; D is ambiguous. The CDR3 is 13 residues long. V was trimmed by 3 bases and J by 1 base, leaving 4 bases between them. The germline V gene has CDR1 MRHNA and CDR2 SNTAGT. Here the CDR3 DNA reads TGTGCCAGCAGTGAGGAGAGCAATCAGCCCCAGCATTTT. It codes for CASSEESNQPQHF.